The 12 T cell receptor beta chains below all came from one sample that was sequenced in a study of T cell responses to AZD1222 COVID-19 vaccine. This table comes from immunoSEQ multiplex PCR, and its TCRdb copy is limited to in-frame clones, with some not included. The profile shows 95,000 to 130,000 clones, almost 95% of them singletons. The material sequenced was peripheral blood, taken 28 days after the second AZD1222 dose. These receptors were taken from an adult who received the AZD1222 COVID-19 vaccine.

The genes are TRBV23-1 and TRBJ2-1, with TRBD1 matching 8 bases. TRBV23-1 is noted as an ORF with a role that remains uncertain. The trim removed 4 bases at V and 13 bases at J, leaving 15 bases unmatched. This CDR3 comprises 15 residues. CDR3 region: CASSLHPDRGGCQFF. The CDR3 DNA sequence: TGCGCCAGCAGTCTACACCCAGACAGGGGAGGTTGTCAGTTCTTC.

The sample holds one count of this clone. The rearrangement uses TRBV28 and TRBJ1-2; tentatively, D is TRBD1 (5 bases). Germline CDR1 reads MDHEN; CDR2 reads SYDVKM. The CDR3 totals 18 residues. Trimming shortened V by 4 bases and J by 4 bases, and 25 bases separated the two germline ends. The CDR3 protein is CASSSYPAGGGEGYGYTF. The DNA for the CDR3 is TGTGCCAGCAGTTCCTACCCCGCCGGGGGAGGCGAAGGCTATGGCTACACCTTC.

For the CDR3, the DNA is TGTGCCAGCAGTTTAGAGCTAAAAACGGAGACCCAGTACTTC. Amino acid sequence: CASSLELKTETQYF. This chain uses TRBV28 with TRBJ2-5; D not resolved. This CDR3 has 14 amino acids. Germline V lookup: CDR1 MDHEN, CDR2 SYDVKM. The V gene lost 2 bases and the J gene lost 5 bases, with 12 bases spanning the gap.

This clone was seen once. V gene TRBV7-9 combines with J gene TRBJ2-3; TRBD2 matches 14 bases. The V and J ends lost 7 bases and 4 bases, in that order; junction bases with no gene match: 10. Per germline, CDR1 SEHNR and CDR2 FQNEAQ (reference sequence). The length of the CDR3 is 17 residues. DNA for the CDR3: TGTGCCAGCACCATGGGGGGGACTAGCGGGAGTTCAGATACGCAGTATTTT. Translation gives CASTMGGTSGSSDTQYF.

The V call is TRBV11-2, the J call TRBJ1-1; D not resolved. With 5 bases removed from V and 1 base from J, the gap between germline ends came to 14 bases. The CDR3 covers 15 residues. Germline lookup yields CDR1 SGHAT and CDR2 FQNNGV. The CDR3 region is CASSNNRTQNTEAFF. CDR3 DNA: TGTGCCAGCAGCAATAATCGGACTCAGAACACTGAAGCTTTCTTT.

This clone appeared a single time. This rearrangement joins TRBV15 to TRBJ2-4; D ambiguous. In germline, CDR1 is LNHNV, CDR2 YYDKDF (reference sequence). V was clipped by 3 bases and J by 0 bases, with 12 bases between them. The CDR3 has 16 amino acids. For the CDR3, the DNA is TGTGCCACCAGCAGCGTGGCCCAGATAGCCAAAAACATTCAGTACTTC. It encodes CATSSVAQIAKNIQYF.

The J gene is TRBJ2-3, the V gene TRBV6-5; D gene uncertain. Germline CDR1 reads MNHEY; CDR2 reads SVGAGI. The CDR3 spans 13 residues. V was cut by 5 bases and J by 5 bases, with 11 bases left in between. The DNA for the CDR3 is TGTGCCAGCAGTCCCTTGTATGGAGATACGCAGTATTTT. As protein: CASSPLYGDTQYF.

This clone was observed a single time. This sequence joins TRBV28 and TRBJ1-6; TRBD1 matches at 8 bases. Germline V CDR1 and CDR2: MDHEN, SYDVKM. The CDR3 has 15 amino acids. V shed 7 bases, J shed 5 bases, and the junction held 7 bases outside the gene matches. DNA of the CDR3: TGTGCCAGCACCGAACCGGGACAGGATAATTCACCCCTCCACTTT. Protein: CASTEPGQDNSPLHF. The variable domain in full, with the rest retrieved from reference TRBV28 and TRBJ1-6, is DVKVTQSSRYLVKRTGEKVFLECVQDMDHENMFWYRQDPGLGLRLIYFSYDVKMKEKGDIPEGYSVSREKKERFSLILESASTNQTSMYLCASTEPGQDNSPLHFGNGTRLTVT.

This chain links TRBV19 with TRBJ1-4; TRBD1 matches 10 bases. The junction had 5 bases not matched to a gene; V was cut back by 4 bases and J by 6 bases. Germline V gives CDR1 LNHDA, CDR2 SQIVND (reference sequence). There are 15 residues in the CDR3. The CDR3 coding sequence is TGTGCCAGTAGTAGGGGGACAGGGGTCGATGAAAAACTGTTTTTT. Translation: CASSRGTGVDEKLFF.

This chain connects TRBV27 to TRBJ2-6; 14 positions agree with TRBD2. The CDR3 covers 18 residues. The ends lost 5 bases at V and 4 bases at J; junction bases unmatched: 7. The germline V gene has CDR1 MNHEY and CDR2 SMNVEV (reference sequence). The CDR3 DNA sequence: TGTGCCAGCAGTGCGACTAGCGGGAGGGCATCGGGGGCCAACGTCCTGACTTTC. This encodes CASSATSGRASGANVLTF.

The chain couples TRBV7-6 to TRBJ2-3; D unresolved. CDR3 length equals 14 residues. V lost 5 bases, J lost 2 bases, and 11 bases lay in between. Germline lookup yields CDR1 SGHVS and CDR2 FNYEAQ. CDR3 residues: CASSRVRPTDTQYF. The CDR3 DNA is TGTGCCAGCAGCCGCGTGAGACCCACAGATACGCAGTATTTT.

The rearrangement uses TRBV11-2 and TRBJ2-1, with 7 bases identical to TRBD2. CDR1 is SGHAT and CDR2 is FQNNGV in the germline V gene. V lost 1 base, J lost 6 bases, and 9 bases stayed unmatched. This CDR3 region has 16 residues. CDR3 nucleotides: TGTGCCAGCAGCTTAGGCTGGCGGGGGACTCGCAATGAGCAGTTCTTC. Encoded protein: CASSLGWRGTRNEQFF.